This TCR beta chain was documented in a study of Graves' ophthalmopathy and Graves' hyperthyroidism (dated by TCRdb to 2017 to 2018). For context, the study as a whole: Peripheral blood was collected at initial diagnosis, before any treatment. To explore V-J signatures that separate ophthalmopathy from hyperthyroidism, a discovery set of approximately 100 patients was enrolled, consisting of more than 40 with ophthalmopathy and under 65 with stable hyperthyroidism. The independent validation cohort included some 19 hyperthyroidism patients plus 17 patients who later progressed from hyperthyroidism to ophthalmopathy. In more than five hyperthyroidism patients, the T-cell repertoires found in thyroid tissue were compared with those found in blood. In total, approximately 130 blood samples were TCR-sequenced: approximately 42 ophthalmopathy, around 75 hyperthyroidism and about 17 hyperthyroidism-to-ophthalmopathy patients. Once sampling was done, hyperthyroidism patients were given methimazole at a starting dose of 30 mg daily, while ophthalmopathy patients were given high-dose intravenous methylprednisolone. The study used TCR beta repertoire signatures to distinguish Graves' ophthalmopathy from Graves' hyperthyroidism and to predict progression to ophthalmopathy.

Compared with germline, V lacks 4 bases and J lacks 4 bases; bases without a gene match: 5. In the germline V gene, CDR1 corresponds to SGHRS and CDR2 to YFSETQ. Measured from the cysteine to the phenylalanine, the CDR3 is 15 residues long. Only CDR3 DNA is held: 45 bases, read in frame from base 1. TCR beta CDR3 regions were amplified from RNA transcripts for repertoire sequencing. HTBI primers and the Qiagen OneStep RT-PCR kit were used in a first-round RT-PCR, which was followed by a second-round multiplex PCR, size selection and purification. The libraries underwent paired-end sequencing with 100 bp reads on an Illumina HiSeq2000. For the original study's pipeline: Reads were processed with SOAPnuke, discarding reads with adapters, uncalled bases, mean Phred below 15, or no exact constant-primer or identifier match. High-quality paired reads were merged with COPE v1.2.5. Each unique nucleotide sequence was defined as a clonotype, and clonotypes were aligned to IMGT TRB V, D and J references with MiTCR v1.1. The analysis was limited to V-J combinations with a frequency above 0.0001, which together covered 99% to 99.2% of repertoires. For each V-J combination, a TCR clonal expansion and chaos score was defined as the ratio of F50 clonal expansion to chaos observed in the TCRdist matrix. Welch's t-statistics and random forest were used to narrow the features down to more than 10 V-J combinations, which were then fed into a naive Bayes classifier. Thyroid-blood repertoire similarity was quantified with the Morisita-Horn index. The public reads were run again by TCRdb, first through fastp at Q25 and then through MiXCR, and only productive beta chains were kept. Every entry covers one CDR3 protein and lists the most common genes and DNA from its rows. It is TCRdb's table, rather than the study itself, that gives the V and J calls and clone size. In this sample the table shows 200,000 to 250,000 distinct CDR3 sequences, 45% of which occur a single time. More than 45% of the sample is held by the ten biggest clonotypes.

Patients with ophthalmopathy had moderately to severely active disease, with a Clinical Activity Score of 3 or more, a NOSPECS grade of 4 or more, and a disease duration of less than 3 months. Anyone with other autoimmune diseases, uncontrolled infections, pregnancy or lactation was excluded from the study. Clinical symptoms, serum thyroxine, TRAb, thyroid ultrasound and orbital computed tomography formed the basis of the diagnosis. Using Ficoll-Paque density gradient centrifugation, PBMCs were isolated from 8.5 to 10 ml of fresh peripheral blood. Total RNA was extracted with Trizol reagent and quality-checked on an Agilent 2100 Bioanalyzer. Summary of the overall study and its limitations: The 13-signature model separated ophthalmopathy from stable hyperthyroidism with approximately 90% sensitivity and just under 84% specificity in cross-validation, and 80%/75% in the test set. Sample size was not statistically predetermined, and group allocation was not concealed from the investigators. In validation, the model predicted ophthalmopathy progression with 55% to 71% sensitivity and roughly 72% specificity; some 13 predicted patients were CT-confirmed with GO in a median of approximately six months. Among expanded thyroid clonotypes with frequency above 0.001, most also showed up in blood, which suggests that blood repertoires may reflect the thyroid immune response.

For this clonotype: Its antigen has not been determined. Base qualities were left out, and no much larger clone turns up one base away.

The TCR was taken from an adult man with Graves' ophthalmopathy. The specimen was peripheral blood. The chain links TRBV5-1 with TRBJ1-4, with TRBD1 identical over 9 junction bases. The CDR3 corresponds to CASSPTGGSNEKLFF. The nucleotide sequence reads TGCGCCAGCAGCCCAACAGGGGGCAGTAATGAAAAACTGTTTTTT.